The 14 T cell receptor beta chains below come from one sample, sequenced in a study of CDR3 diversity in severe acne. TCRdb passed the PCR reads through MiXCR, listing each CDR3 protein once. Here the sample spans more than 70,000 distinct CDR3 sequences, about 52% being singletons. The sample taken for sequencing was blood. The origin of the receptors is a male donor in good health, serving as a control.

Notes on this clonotype: One base away lies a much larger clone, so this may be a sequencing read error. The rearrangement uses TRBV2 and TRBJ1-5; maybe TRBD1 (5 bases). This CDR3 is 15 amino acids long. V was shortened by 5 bases and J by 5 bases, with 16 bases between the two germline ends. CDR1 and CDR2 (germline): SNHLY, FYNNEI. The CDR3 DNA reads TGTGCCAGCAGTTACAAGGGACTGATCGATCAGCCCCAGCATTTT. Translating it yields CASSYKGLIDQPQHF.

This clonotype was detected many times. The V gene is TRBV7-9, the J gene TRBJ1-2; D is ambiguous. There are 18 residues in the CDR3. Germline CDR1 and CDR2: SEHNR and FQNEAQ (reference sequence). The germline V and J ends were trimmed by 2 bases and 1 base, with 20 bases remaining between them. CDR3 DNA sequence: TGTGCCAGCAGCTTAATCCCCTTCCGGGAGAGAAATAACTATGGCTACACCTTC. Translating gives CASSLIPFRERNNYGYTF.

Ten or more counts support this clonotype. This rearrangement joins TRBV7-6 to TRBJ2-5, with a tentative D call TRBD1 (6 bases). This CDR3 spans 14 amino acids. The germline V and J ends were trimmed by 5 bases and 2 bases, with 12 bases remaining between them. In germline, CDR1 is SGHVS, CDR2 FNYEAQ. Here the CDR3 DNA reads TGTGCCAGCAGCCTCGGACAGAATCAAGAGACCCAGTACTTC. Residues: CASSLGQNQETQYF.

V and J are TRBV20-1 and TRBJ2-7; TRBD2 aligns across 9 bases. The CDR3 loop spans 13 amino acids. Trimming took 3 bases from V and 3 from J; bases not matched to a gene: 3. CDR1 and CDR2 (germline): DFQATT, SNEGSKA (reference sequence). The CDR3 DNA reads as TGCAGTGCTAGTGGAGCGGGAGGCTACGAGCAGTACTTC. This translates into CSASGAGGYEQYF.

This clonotype showed up just a few times. The chain is built from TRBV20-1 and TRBJ2-5; the D gene is possibly TRBD1 (5 bases). CDR3 length equals 15 residues. V was trimmed by 3 bases and J by 1 base, leaving 15 bases between them. Per germline, CDR1 DFQATT and CDR2 SNEGSKA (reference sequence). The CDR3 loop reads CSASLPRQSQETQYF. The CDR3 DNA reads as TGCAGTGCTAGCCTCCCCCGACAGTCCCAAGAGACCCAGTACTTC.

The chain joins TRBV5-4 to TRBJ1-5; D is undetermined. Looked up from germline, CDR1 is SGHNT and CDR2 is YYREEE (reference sequence). Trimming shortened V by 3 bases and J by 3 bases, and 10 bases separated the two germline ends. The CDR3 consists of 14 residues. CDR3 amino acids: CASSSGRDNQPQHF. CDR3 DNA sequence: TGTGCCAGCAGCTCCGGACGGGACAATCAGCCCCAGCATTTT.

This clonotype has at least ten counts. The chain has TRBV28 and TRBJ1-4, with a tentative D call TRBD1 (5 bases). The CDR3 contains 14 residues. V lost 6 bases and J 7 bases, leaving 15 bases between the germline ends. Germline CDR1 MDHEN, CDR2 SYDVKM. The CDR3 DNA sequence: TGTGCCAGCAGCCCGGGGGAGATGGCTGAAAAACTGTTTTTT. Translation gives CASSPGEMAEKLFF.

This clonotype was seen only once. V is TRBV10-3 and J is TRBJ1-1, with D unresolved. This CDR3 has 17 amino acids. Between the trimmed V and J ends, which lost 2 bases and 0 bases, there was a span of 16 bases. Per germline, CDR1 ENHRY and CDR2 SYGVKD. The CDR3: CAISEPPAGAMNTEAFF. The CDR3 nucleotides are TGTGCCATCAGTGAGCCGCCGGCAGGAGCCATGAACACTGAAGCTTTCTTT.

This clonotype was recorded many times. This chain uses TRBV2 with TRBJ1-2, with D unclear. In germline, CDR1 is SNHLY, CDR2 FYNNEI. Trimming shortened V by 6 bases and J by 0 bases, and 8 bases separated the two germline ends. The CDR3 is made up of 13 amino acids. The CDR3 loop reads CASRTEANYGYTF. CDR3 sequence (DNA): TGTGCCAGCAGGACGGAGGCTAACTATGGCTACACCTTC.

CDR3 sequence (DNA): TGTGCCAGCTCACCACAGGGGCCCCCCACGGCCGGGGAGCTGTTTTTT. Translating gives CASSPQGPPTAGELFF. The J gene is TRBJ2-2, the V gene TRBV9; 7 bases match TRBD1. The germline CDR1 and CDR2 sequences are SGDLS and YYNGEE. This CDR3 spans 16 amino acids. V was pared by 7 bases and J by 6 bases, with 15 bases of the junction left unmatched.

The chain employs TRBV10-3 and TRBJ2-7; D call uncertain. The V gene's germline CDR1 is ENHRY and CDR2 SYGVKD. There are 13 residues in the CDR3. Trimming left V 7 bases short and J 4 bases short, with 14 bases between. The CDR3 coding sequence is TGTGCCATCAACTCCGGTGGCCTTTACGAGCAGTACTTC. This translates into CAINSGGLYEQYF.

A note on this clonotype: Because the CDR3 is missing its conserved closing phenylalanine or tryptophan, this is likely a read error. The chain uses TRBV11-2 and TRBJ2-7; TRBD2 matches at 9 bases. Per the germline V gene, CDR1 is SGHAT and CDR2 is FQNNGV. The CDR3 runs to 14 residues. The V and J ends lost 3 bases and 4 bases, in that order; junction bases with no gene match: 4. For the CDR3, the DNA is TGTGCCAGCAGCTTGGAGGCGGGAGGGTACGAGCAGTACCTC. Translated: CASSLEAGGYEQYL.

V and J are TRBV2 and TRBJ1-5; D perhaps matches TRBD1 (6 bases). Germline V gene sequence: CDR1 SNHLY, CDR2 FYNNEI. Trimming cost V 2 bases and J 0 bases, with 8 bases left between them. The CDR3 loop spans 15 amino acids. CDR3 DNA: TGTGCCAGCAGTGAACAGGGGCATAGCAATCAGCCCCAGCATTTT. It specifies CASSEQGHSNQPQHF.

There are many counts of this clonotype. This sequence joins TRBV14 and TRBJ2-3, with D possibly being TRBD2 (5 bases). This CDR3 has 13 amino acids. V lost 4 bases to trimming and J lost 10 bases, with 15 bases between them. CDR1 SGHDN and CDR2 FVKESK come from the germline V gene. For the CDR3, the DNA is TGTGCCAGCAGCCTATTGGACGGGAACCCGCAGTATTTT. As protein: CASSLLDGNPQYF.